This TCR beta chain was documented in a study of CD8 T cells in Susac syndrome. CDR1 is SGHNT and CDR2 is YYREEE in the germline V gene (reference sequence). J was trimmed by 4 bases and V by 4 bases; bases with no gene match: 8. The CDR3 runs 15 residues. Reverse transcription of about 0.5 to 1 ug RNA used random hexamers. Amplification of TCR beta CDR3 spanned 54 Vbeta and 13 Jbeta via immunoSEQ multiplex PCR. TCRdb independently ran MiXCR on the immunoSEQ multiplex PCR reads; one entry per CDR3 protein. The sample lists some 260,000 distinct CDR3 sequences; about 85% were seen once. Material: CD8+ T cells from PBMCs. The V and J genes are TRBV5-4 and TRBJ1-2; 9 bases align to TRBD1. The source is a human donor with multiple sclerosis. CDR3 coding DNA: TGTGCCAGCAGCCTGGAGACAGGGGGAAGCTATGGCTACACCTTC. Residues: CASSLETGGSYGYTF.